This T cell receptor (beta chain) was sequenced during a study of T cell repertoires in cytomegalovirus infection. Looking at the study overall: Indicated by public TCR beta signatures were CMV infection and matching HLA type.

This clonotype was counted at least ten times. The antigen is unknown. Points from the study as a whole: Pooled public TCR beta family frequency picked out CMV carriers with the relevant HLA. HLA-C-restricted CMV-specific TCR beta clonotypes prevailed in the ex vivo response.

TCRdb re-analysed the reads in MiXCR, keeping a single row per CDR3 protein. The data hold approximately 500,000 distinct CDR3 sequences, with approximately 10% observed a single time. The germline V gene encodes CDR1 KGHDR and CDR2 SFDVKD. The CDR3 has 13 amino acids. Trimming at V came to 7 bases and at J to 8 bases, leaving 9 bases not matched to a gene. The clonotype comes from a human donor in good health (CMV status not recorded). Some clones in this sample may be carry-over from other donors' samples. The sequencing sample was made of PBMCs. This chain links TRBV24-1 with TRBJ1-2; 7 bases line up with TRBD1. CDR3 DNA sequence: TGTGCCACCAGGGAAGGCGGGACAGACGGCTACACCTTC. Its translation: CATREGGTDGYTF.